This TCR beta chain was recovered during a study of cytomegalovirus exposure and HLA in healthy donors. Study-wide background: The platform used for the 120 validation repertoires matched that of the roughly 670 first-cohort repertoires, a later analysis reported. Study-wide results and limits: In vitro confirmation showed three CMV-associated chains to be CMV antigen specific. One later analysis, an examination of the 100 to 150 validation repertoires, found that first-cohort TCR clusters tended to co-occur in them. The authors enumerated over 150 TCR beta chains as linked to cytomegalovirus.

The protocol was immunoSEQ multiplex PCR, while the TCRdb copy is restricted to in-frame clones and leaves out a portion. The profile shows roughly 260,000 clones, more than 75% of them singletons. A remark on this clone: As yet, its antigen is unknown.

Specimen: PBMCs. This receptor was identified in a young man in good health and CMV-seronegative.

CDR3 protein: CASSLAARKETQYF. The DNA of the CDR3 is TGTGCCAGCAGCTTAGCGGCTAGGAAAGAGACCCAGTACTTC. The V and J genes are TRBV7-2 and TRBJ2-5; no firm D call. The CDR3 consists of 14 residues. The V and J ends lost 0 bases and 3 bases respectively, with 8 bases between them. CDR1 is SGHTA, CDR2 FQGNSA, per germline. Drawing the rest from reference TRBV7-2 and TRBJ2-5, the complete variable domain is GAGVSQSPSNKVTEKGKDVELRCDPISGHTALYWYRQSLGQGLEFLIYFQGNSAPDKSGLPSDRFSAERTGGSVSTLTIQRTQQEDSAVYLCASSLAARKETQYFGPGTRLLVL.